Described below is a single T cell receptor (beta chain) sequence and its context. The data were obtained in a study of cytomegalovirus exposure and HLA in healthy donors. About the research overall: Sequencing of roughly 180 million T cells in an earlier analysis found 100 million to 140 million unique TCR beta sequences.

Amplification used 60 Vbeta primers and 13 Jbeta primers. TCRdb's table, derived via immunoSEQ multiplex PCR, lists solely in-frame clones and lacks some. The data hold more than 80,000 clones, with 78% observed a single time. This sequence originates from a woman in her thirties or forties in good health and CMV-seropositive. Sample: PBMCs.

The CDR3 sequence is CASSEDRGINQPQHF. CDR3 DNA: TGTGCCAGCAGTGAAGACAGGGGGATCAATCAGCCCCAGCATTTT. The V and J genes are TRBV28 and TRBJ1-5, with 9 bases fitting TRBD1. Trimming cost V 5 bases and J 3 bases; bases outside gene matches: 5. Looked up from germline, CDR1 is MDHEN and CDR2 is SYDVKM. This CDR3 comprises 15 residues.